The 18 T cell receptor beta chains in this list originate from one sample, sequenced in a study of control samples from healthy donors and cancer patients. Only in-frame clones appear in the TCRdb table, and some are missing; sequencing was by immunoSEQ multiplex PCR. The sample includes 90,000 or so clones, 85% to 90% of them seen just once. Sequenced sample: PBMCs. All receptors derive from a woman between 50 and 59 years old with colorectal cancer.

The J gene is TRBJ1-2, the V gene TRBV19; D unresolved. Germline CDR1 LNHDA, CDR2 SQIVND (reference sequence). V was cut by 7 bases and J by 7 bases, with 16 bases left in between. The length of the CDR3 is 13 residues. The CDR3 DNA is TGTGCCAGTACCGACCGGTCGGTCCTTGGCTACACCTTC. Its translation: CASTDRSVLGYTF.

The chain is built from TRBV27 and TRBJ2-1; 7 nucleotides match TRBD2. Germline assignment: CDR1 MNHEY and CDR2 SMNVEV (reference sequence). The junction had 16 bases not matched to a gene; V was cut back by 6 bases and J by 8 bases. CDR3 size: 16 residues. The CDR3 DNA sequence: TGTGCCAGCAGCTCCCTCCCAGCGGGGTCTAAAGATGAGCAGTTCTTC. Its protein product is CASSSLPAGSKDEQFF.

The chain recombines TRBV6-1 with TRBJ1-2; the D is unclear. The CDR3 covers 14 residues. Germline CDR1 is MNHNS and CDR2 is SASEGT. V lost 2 bases and J lost 4, with 11 bases in between. DNA of the CDR3: TGTGCCAGCAGTGAACCGGGTTCGGGCTATGGCTACACCTTC. Translation: CASSEPGSGYGYTF.

This chain joins TRBV10-1 and TRBJ2-7; possible D gene TRBD1, 6 bases. The CDR3 consists of 14 residues. With 4 bases removed from V and 1 base from J, the gap between germline ends came to 11 bases. In germline, CDR1 is WNHNN, CDR2 SYGVQD (reference sequence). The CDR3 nucleotides read TGCGCCAGCAGTGCCCGGGACACATCCTACGAGCAGTACGTC. It codes for CASSARDTSYEQYV.

The chain couples TRBV5-1 to TRBJ2-2; D may be TRBD2 (5 bases). Germline-derived CDR1 and CDR2 are SGHRS and YFSETQ. V was trimmed by 5 bases and J by 1 base, leaving 21 bases between them. This CDR3 is built from 18 residues. The CDR3 nucleotides are TGCGCCAGCAGGATGGAGGTATGGGTCTCCTTGAACACCGGGGAGCTGTTTTTT. Encoded protein: CASRMEVWVSLNTGELFF.

V usage is TRBV7-9 and J usage is TRBJ1-1; possible D gene TRBD1, 5 bases. Germline V lookup: CDR1 SEHNR, CDR2 FQNEAQ (reference sequence). The V end lost 2 bases, the J end lost 3 bases, and 7 bases lay between the germline ends. This CDR3 region has 13 residues. This CDR3 is CASSLRGDTEAFF. Here the CDR3 DNA reads TGTGCCAGCAGCTTACGAGGGGACACTGAAGCTTTCTTT.

To note about this clone: The sample contains more than one DNA sequence encoding this CDR3. The chain employs TRBV24-1 and TRBJ2-5; 12 bases fit TRBD2. Looked up from germline, CDR1 is KGHDR and CDR2 is SFDVKD. V trimming: 4 bases; J trimming: 4 bases; junction bases outside the gene matches: 9. The CDR3 totals 17 residues. CDR3 protein: CATSEPTSGGLRETQYF. The CDR3 nucleotides are TGTGCCACCAGTGAGCCCACTAGCGGGGGGCTTCGAGAGACCCAGTACTTC.

This clone came up a few times. Distinct nucleotide sequences in the sample also encode this CDR3. The chain is built from TRBV5-4 and TRBJ2-1, with D unresolved. This CDR3 has 12 residues. The germline gives CDR1 SGHNT, CDR2 YYREEE (reference sequence). Trimming took off 0 bases at V and 7 bases at J, with 5 bases between the two ends. CDR3 DNA sequence: TGTGCCAGCAGCTTGGGAGGAAATGAGCAGTTCTTC. Translation gives CASSLGGNEQFF. The full variable domain, completed using reference TRBV5-4 and TRBJ2-1, is ETGVTQSPTHLIKTRGQQVTLRCSSQSGHNTVSWYQQALGQGPQFIFQYYREEENGRGNFPPRFSGLQFPNYSSELNVNALELDDSALYLCASSLGGNEQFFGPGTRLTVL.

As DNA, the CDR3 is TGTGCCAGCAGCCCGGGGGCAGCTGGGGCCAACGTCCTGACTTTC. Translation gives CASSPGAAGANVLTF. The genes are TRBV5-6 and TRBJ2-6; D tentatively reads TRBD1 or TRBD2 (6 bases each). The CDR3 length is 15 residues. V was cut by 4 bases and J by 2 bases, with 10 bases left in between. Germline CDR1 reads SGHDT; CDR2 reads YYEEEE.

This sequence joins TRBV18 and TRBJ2-3; TRBD1 aligns across 9 bases. This CDR3 contains 14 residues. CDR1 and CDR2 from the germline V gene are KGHSH and LQKENI. With V trimmed by 4 bases and J by 1 base, 0 bases remained unmatched. The CDR3 region is CASSRTGGTDTQYF. CDR3 nucleotides: TGTGCCAGCTCACGGACAGGGGGCACAGATACGCAGTATTTT.

Here the CDR3 DNA reads TGTGCCAGCAGCGCAGACAGGGGGGCCGGGGAGCTGTTTTTT. As protein: CASSADRGAGELFF. The chain has TRBV5-4 and TRBJ2-2; TRBD1 matches 9 bases. Germline V lookup: CDR1 SGHNT, CDR2 YYREEE (reference sequence). J lost 6 bases, V lost 4 bases, and 4 bases had no gene match. This CDR3 has 14 amino acids.

CDR3 in amino acids: CASSVFSGERDTQYF. CDR3 in DNA: TGTGCCAGCAGTGTCTTTAGCGGGGAAAGAGATACGCAGTATTTT. The V call is TRBV2, the J call TRBJ2-3; 8 bases match TRBD2. Germline trimming cut 4 bases from V and 5 bases from J; bases unmatched to any gene: 8. The length of the CDR3 is 15 residues. Looked up from germline, CDR1 is SNHLY and CDR2 is FYNNEI. Complete variable domain (other parts from reference TRBV2 and TRBJ2-3): EPEVTQTPSHQVTQMGQEVILRCVPISNHLYFYWYRQILGQKVEFLVSFYNNEISEKSEIFDDQFSVERPDGSNFTLKIRSTKLEDSAMYFCASSVFSGERDTQYFGPGTRLTVL.

The rearrangement uses TRBV5-1 and TRBJ2-2; the match to TRBD2 covers 8 bases. There are 16 residues in the CDR3. V was clipped by 1 base and J by 0 bases; unmatched bases: 2. Germline V lookup: CDR1 SGHRS, CDR2 YFSETQ. CDR3 sequence (DNA): TGCGCCAGCAGCTTGCGGCGGGGGGCGAACACCGGGGAGCTGTTTTTT. Translating it yields CASSLRRGANTGELFF.

The rearrangement links TRBV2 to TRBJ1-2; D is ambiguous. V was clipped by 7 bases and J by 2 bases, with 8 bases between them. Germline loops: CDR1 SNHLY, CDR2 FYNNEI. The CDR3 covers 12 residues. CDR3 nucleotide sequence: TGTGCCAGCAATACGGGAAACTATGGCTACACCTTC. Its protein is CASNTGNYGYTF.

The chain combines TRBV5-1 with TRBJ2-5, with a weak D call TRBD1 (6 bases). The CDR3 has 14 amino acids. The germline gives CDR1 SGHRS, CDR2 YFSETQ. The V and J ends lost 4 bases and 0 bases respectively, with 10 bases between them. CDR3 sequence reads: CASSLRDNQETQYF. CDR3 DNA sequence: TGCGCCAGCAGCCTCCGGGACAACCAAGAGACCCAGTACTTC.

On this clone: One junction end disagrees with the germline gene, perhaps due to a read error. The chain is built from TRBV6-5 and TRBJ2-4; D gene unclear. CDR1 is MNHEY and CDR2 is SVGAGI in the germline V gene. The CDR3 covers 16 residues. DNA of the CDR3: TGTGCCAGCAGTCACTCCTTACAGCTAGCCAAAAACATTCAGTACTTC. The encoded protein is CASSHSLQLAKNIQYF.

The V call is TRBV4-1, the J call TRBJ2-2, with 7 bases fitting TRBD1. CDR1 is MGHRA and CDR2 is YSYEKL in the germline V gene. The CDR3 covers 17 residues. Trimming took 0 bases from V and 0 from J; bases not matched to a gene: 4. The chain's CDR3 is CASSQDRGTTNTGELFF. DNA of the CDR3: TGCGCCAGCAGCCAAGACAGGGGGACAACGAACACCGGGGAGCTGTTTTTT.

This clone was observed a handful of times. In nucleotides, the CDR3 is TGTGCCAGCAGTGATTGGGGACCAGCTGGAATGAACACTGAAGCTTTCTTT. Protein product: CASSDWGPAGMNTEAFF. This sequence joins TRBV25-1 and TRBJ1-1, with a possible D match to TRBD1 (5 bases). The CDR3 length is 17 residues. The V end was cut by 3 bases, the J end by 0 bases, with 17 bases between. Looked up from germline, CDR1 is MGHDK and CDR2 is SYGVNS. Full variable domain (rest looked up from reference TRBV25-1 and TRBJ1-1): EADIYQTPRYLVIGTGKKITLECSQTMGHDKMYWYQQDPGMELHLIHYSYGVNSTEKGDLSSESTVSRIRTEHFPLTLESARPSHTSQYLCASSDWGPAGMNTEAFFGQGTRLTVV.